This TCR beta chain appears in the sequencing data of a study of a mutant IDH1 vaccine in newly diagnosed glioma. At the level of the study: It was at week 35 that visit V12 occurred, and at week 47 that visit V13 did.

Clones were read by immunoSEQ multiplex PCR, and TCRdb kept only the in-frame ones, dropping some. Here the sample spans roughly 50,000 clones, around 80% being singletons. Documented time point: week 35, safety follow-up. Each vaccine dose was 300 ug of mutant IDH1 20-mer peptide, with topical imiquimod. This clone was observed once. The target antigen is unknown. The CDR3 has 12 amino acids. V was trimmed by 1 base and J by 5 bases, leaving 5 bases between them. Germline V CDR1 and CDR2: MNHNS, SASEGT. The receptor's source is a woman between 18 and 29 years old with glioma. The chain has TRBV6-1 and TRBJ2-5; D remains unclear. The input for sequencing was PBMCs, taken from a glioma patient whose treatment included an IDH1 peptide vaccine. The CDR3 DNA sequence: TGTGCCAGCAGTGAAGTGGGGGAGACCCAGTACTTC. The encoded protein is CASSEVGETQYF.